Listed below are T cell receptor beta chains from one sample, sequenced in a study of neoadjuvant anti-PD-1 for oral cavity cancer. Here immunoSEQ multiplex PCR was the method, and the copy in TCRdb shows in-frame clones only, minus some. The repertoire holds about 6,700 clones, with over 65% as singletons. The sequences come from PBMCs, collected before nivolumab (anti-PD-1) treatment. Every receptor here comes from a person between 35 and 79 years old with oral cavity squamous cell carcinoma. Both conserved end residues are part of each CDR3. A D gene is named only where the DNA matches it firmly. The listing skips clone size in some rows; elsewhere it reads once, few, many or a size class.

clone size: -; CDR3 length: 16; V gene: TRBV7-2; D gene: TRBD2; J gene: TRBJ2-3; CDR3 protein: CASSGLAGTSTDTQYF; CDR3 DNA: TGTGCCAGCTCGGGGCTAGCGGGGACGAGCACAGATACGCAGTATTTT
clone size: -; CDR3 length: 15; V gene: TRBV7-9; D gene: -; J gene: TRBJ1-4; CDR3 protein: CASTKIQGGNEKLFF; CDR3 DNA: TGTGCCAGCACCAAAATACAGGGCGGGAATGAAAAACTGTTTTTT
clone size: -; CDR3 length: 15; V gene: TRBV6-6; D gene: TRBD1; J gene: TRBJ1-1; CDR3 protein: CASSGPGGWNTEAFF; CDR3 DNA: TGTGCCAGCAGTGGGCCAGGGGGCTGGAACACTGAAGCTTTCTTT
clone size: -; CDR3 length: 15; V gene: TRBV6-1; D gene: TRBD2; J gene: TRBJ2-2; CDR3 protein: CASKTGGSHTGELFF; CDR3 DNA: TGTGCCAGCAAGACGGGGGGGTCTCACACCGGGGAGCTGTTTTTT
clone size: -; CDR3 length: 14; V gene: TRBV10-1; D gene: TRBD2; J gene: TRBJ2-1; CDR3 protein: CASRSGGPWDEQFF; CDR3 DNA: TGCGCCAGCAGGAGCGGGGGCCCATGGGATGAGCAGTTCTTC
clone size: -; CDR3 length: 18; V gene: TRBV4-1; D gene: TRBD2; J gene: TRBJ2-5; CDR3 protein: CASSQEGPATSGEETQYF; CDR3 DNA: TGCGCCAGCAGCCAAGAAGGTCCTGCGACTAGCGGGGAAGAGACCCAGTACTTC
clone size: once; CDR3 length: 15; V gene: TRBV5-4; D gene: -; J gene: TRBJ2-2; CDR3 protein: CASSPNLAGRGELFF; CDR3 DNA: TGTGCCAGCAGCCCCAATTTGGCCGGGCGCGGGGAGCTGTTTTTT
clone size: -; CDR3 length: 14; V gene: TRBV19; D gene: -; J gene: TRBJ2-2; CDR3 protein: CASRLGVNTGELFF; CDR3 DNA: TGTGCCAGTAGATTAGGGGTGAACACCGGGGAGCTGTTTTTT
clone size: -; CDR3 length: 13; V gene: TRBV7-4; D gene: -; J gene: TRBJ1-4; CDR3 protein: CASSSRSNEKLFF; CDR3 DNA: TGTGCCAGCAGCAGTCGGTCTAATGAAAAACTGTTTTTT
clone size: -; CDR3 length: 15; V gene: TRBV7-8; D gene: TRBD1; J gene: TRBJ1-1; CDR3 protein: CASSTLRTGNTEAFF; CDR3 DNA: TGTGCCAGCAGCACCCTCCGGACAGGGAACACTGAAGCTTTCTTT
clone size: -; CDR3 length: 14; V gene: TRBV7-9; D gene: -; J gene: TRBJ2-1; CDR3 protein: CASSPAASGNEQFF; CDR3 DNA: TGTGCCAGCAGCCCCGCAGCGTCAGGCAATGAGCAGTTCTTC
clone size: -; CDR3 length: 14; V gene: TRBV11-2; D gene: -; J gene: TRBJ2-3; CDR3 protein: CASSFLGAADTQYF; CDR3 DNA: TGTGCCAGCAGCTTCCTAGGGGCGGCAGATACGCAGTATTTT
clone size: -; CDR3 length: 17; V gene: TRBV5-1; D gene: -; J gene: TRBJ2-2; CDR3 protein: CASSSRRQTADTGELFF; CDR3 DNA: TGCGCCAGCAGCTCCCGACGACAGACAGCGGACACCGGGGAGCTGTTTTTT
clone size: -; CDR3 length: 12; V gene: TRBV2; D gene: -; J gene: TRBJ2-1; CDR3 protein: CASSDLGTLPFF; CDR3 DNA: TGTGCCAGCAGTGACCTCGGGACCCTTCCGTTCTTC
clone size: -; CDR3 length: 16; V gene: TRBV9; D gene: TRBD2; J gene: TRBJ2-2; CDR3 protein: CASSLSGGAPSGELFF; CDR3 DNA: TGTGCCAGCAGCCTTAGCGGGGGGGCCCCTTCTGGGGAGCTGTTTTTT
clone size: -; CDR3 length: 13; V gene: TRBV4-3; D gene: -; J gene: TRBJ2-7; CDR3 protein: CASSQGAGYEQYF; CDR3 DNA: TGCGCCAGCAGCCAAGGGGCAGGGTACGAGCAGTACTTC
clone size: -; CDR3 length: 14; V gene: TRBV9; D gene: -; J gene: TRBJ2-5; CDR3 protein: CASSVGWAQETQYF; CDR3 DNA: TGTGCCAGCAGCGTAGGGTGGGCGCAAGAGACCCAGTACTTC
clone size: once; CDR3 length: 16; V gene: TRBV9; D gene: -; J gene: TRBJ2-2; CDR3 protein: CASSVSGQENTGELFF; CDR3 DNA: TGTGCCAGCAGCGTATCTGGTCAGGAGAACACCGGGGAGCTGTTTTTT
clone size: -; CDR3 length: 14; V gene: TRBV14; D gene: TRBD1; J gene: TRBJ1-6; CDR3 protein: CASSPRQGNAPLHF; CDR3 DNA: TGTGCCAGCAGCCCGAGACAGGGGAACGCACCCCTCCACTTT
clone size: -; CDR3 length: 14; V gene: TRBV6-1; D gene: TRBD2; J gene: TRBJ2-7; CDR3 protein: CASSEAWGGYEQYF; CDR3 DNA: TGTGCCAGCAGTGAAGCGTGGGGGGGCTACGAGCAGTACTTC
clone size: -; CDR3 length: 14; V gene: TRBV12-5; D gene: -; J gene: TRBJ2-3; CDR3 protein: CASGPPSTPPTQYF; CDR3 DNA: TGTGCTAGTGGTCCGCCCTCAACCCCTCCAACGCAGTATTTT
clone size: -; CDR3 length: 15; V gene: TRBV7-9; D gene: -; J gene: TRBJ2-7; CDR3 protein: CASSSRADITYEQYF; CDR3 DNA: TGTGCCAGCAGCAGCCGGGCCGATATAACCTACGAGCAGTACTTC
clone size: once; CDR3 length: 14; V gene: TRBV2; D gene: TRBD1; J gene: TRBJ1-4; CDR3 protein: CASSVRGEGEKLFF; CDR3 DNA: TGTGCCAGCAGTGTCAGGGGGGAAGGGGAAAAACTGTTTTTT
clone size: once; CDR3 length: 16; V gene: TRBV7-9; D gene: -; J gene: TRBJ2-5; CDR3 protein: CASSSRSGTLEETQYF; CDR3 DNA: TGTGCCAGCAGCTCCCGATCCGGGACTCTAGAAGAGACCCAGTACTTC
clone size: -; CDR3 length: 15; V gene: TRBV28; D gene: -; J gene: TRBJ1-2; CDR3 protein: CASSLFSAYNYGYTF; CDR3 DNA: TGTGCCAGCAGTTTATTTTCTGCTTATAACTATGGCTACACCTTC
clone size: once; CDR3 length: 13; V gene: TRBV6-5; D gene: TRBD1; J gene: TRBJ1-2; CDR3 protein: CASSVKGARGYTF; CDR3 DNA: TGTGCCAGCTCGGTGAAGGGGGCTCGTGGCTACACCTTC
clone size: few; CDR3 length: 13; V gene: TRBV11-2; D gene: -; J gene: TRBJ1-1; CDR3 protein: CASSLDRNTEAFF; CDR3 DNA: TGTGCCAGCAGCTTAGACAGGAACACTGAAGCTTTCTTT
clone size: -; CDR3 length: 15; V gene: TRBV10-1; D gene: TRBD1; J gene: TRBJ2-2; CDR3 protein: CASSPTGRGTGELFF; CDR3 DNA: TGCGCCAGCAGCCCGACAGGGAGAGGCACCGGGGAGCTGTTTTTT
clone size: -; CDR3 length: 16; V gene: TRBV15; D gene: -; J gene: TRBJ1-1; CDR3 protein: CATSRDPMTVNTEAFF; CDR3 DNA: TGTGCCACCAGCAGAGATCCGATGACAGTGAACACTGAAGCTTTCTTT
clone size: -; CDR3 length: 14; V gene: TRBV6-5; D gene: TRBD1; J gene: TRBJ1-3; CDR3 protein: CASFRGGSGNTIYF; CDR3 DNA: TGTGCCAGTTTTCGAGGGGGCAGTGGAAACACCATATATTTT
clone size: few; CDR3 length: 11; V gene: TRBV29-1; D gene: -; J gene: TRBJ1-1; CDR3 protein: CSVEEGEEAFF; CDR3 DNA: TGCAGCGTTGAAGAAGGGGAAGAAGCTTTCTTT
clone size: -; CDR3 length: 16; V gene: TRBV11-2; D gene: -; J gene: TRBJ2-1; CDR3 protein: CASLLRWGGRYNEQFF; CDR3 DNA: TGTGCCAGCCTACTCCGGTGGGGGGGGCGTTACAATGAGCAGTTCTTC
clone size: -; CDR3 length: 13; V gene: TRBV4-3; D gene: -; J gene: TRBJ2-7; CDR3 protein: CASSQGLDYEQYF; CDR3 DNA: TGCGCCAGCAGCCAAGGTCTCGACTACGAGCAGTACTTC
clone size: -; CDR3 length: 12; V gene: TRBV23-1; D gene: TRBD1; J gene: TRBJ2-7; CDR3 protein: CASRTGDYEQYF; CDR3 DNA: TGCGCCAGCAGGACAGGGGACTACGAGCAGTACTTC
clone size: -; CDR3 length: 16; V gene: TRBV2; D gene: TRBD1; J gene: TRBJ2-2; CDR3 protein: CASRHRDRRLSEELFF; CDR3 DNA: TGTGCCAGCAGACACCGGGACAGAAGGTTGAGTGAGGAGCTGTTTTTT
clone size: -; CDR3 length: 16; V gene: TRBV15; D gene: -; J gene: TRBJ2-2; CDR3 protein: CATSREFPPMAGELFF; CDR3 DNA: TGTGCCACCAGCAGAGAATTCCCCCCTATGGCCGGGGAGCTGTTTTTT
clone size: -; CDR3 length: 15; V gene: TRBV7-8; D gene: -; J gene: TRBJ1-5; CDR3 protein: CASSPRTRTNQPQHF; CDR3 DNA: TGTGCCAGCAGCCCCAGGACGAGGACTAATCAGCCCCAGCATTTT